These T cell receptor beta chains were read from a single sample in a study of graft-versus-host responses after intestinal transplantation. No antigen has been assigned to these receptors. Assay used: immunoSEQ multiplex PCR; TCRdb lists only in-frame clones, some missing. The sample lists about 71,000 clones; around 90% were seen once. The input for sequencing was unstimulated CD8+ T cells sorted from spleen or lymph node cells, taken before intestinal transplant. These receptor sequences come from a human donor who received an intestinal transplant. Each CDR3 is given with its conserved first and last residue. A D gene is named only where the DNA matches it firmly. A row's size may be missing; if present it is once, few, many or a size class.

>TRBV6-1|NA|NA|TRBJ1-2
CASSEGLTGYGYTF
TGTGCCAGCAGTGAAGGACTGACCGGCTATGGCTACACCTTC
>TRBV9|NA|NA|TRBJ2-1
CASSVGGVGHNEQFF
TGTGCCAGCAGCGTAGGCGGGGTCGGTCACAATGAGCAGTTCTTC
>TRBV6-1|TRBD1|NA|TRBJ2-7
CATNLGQTVEQYF
TGTGCCACCAACCTGGGACAGACGGTCGAGCAGTACTTC
>TRBV2|TRBD2|NA|TRBJ2-7
CASSDLGLAYEQYF
TGTGCCAGCAGTGACCTGGGACTAGCCTACGAGCAGTACTTC
>TRBV6-5|TRBD1|few|TRBJ1-6
CASGGTGYSPLHF
TGTGCCAGCGGAGGGACAGGGTATTCACCCCTCCACTTT
>TRBV29-1|TRBD2|once|TRBJ2-1
CSVEDLAGRLGEQFF
TGCAGCGTTGAAGACTTAGCGGGGCGGTTGGGTGAGCAGTTCTTC
>TRBV5-8|TRBD1|NA|TRBJ2-7
CASSLAPDRAHEQYF
TGTGCCAGCAGCTTGGCCCCCGACAGGGCCCACGAGCAGTACTTC
>TRBV7-6|NA|once|TRBJ2-1
CASSLVLGGAHNEQFF
TGTGCCAGCAGCTTAGTCTTGGGGGGGGCTCACAATGAGCAGTTCTTC
>TRBV4-1|TRBD1|NA|TRBJ1-5
CASSRTGTNQPQHF
TGCGCCAGCAGCCGGACAGGGACCAATCAGCCCCAGCATTTT
>TRBV29-1|NA|NA|TRBJ2-7
CSVGGSTYEQYF
TGCAGCGTTGGAGGCAGCACCTACGAGCAGTACTTC
>TRBV19|TRBD1|NA|TRBJ1-1
CASSIQIGQGGLTNTEAFF
TGTGCCAGTAGTATCCAAATAGGACAGGGAGGTCTTACTAACACTGAAGCTTTCTTT
>TRBV5-1|NA|NA|TRBJ2-7
CASSLVVQPYEQYF
TGCGCCAGCAGCTTGGTTGTACAACCCTACGAGCAGTACTTC
>TRBV9|NA|NA|TRBJ2-1
CASSSPGFGDEQFF
TGTGCCAGCAGCTCCCCGGGGTTCGGGGATGAGCAGTTCTTC
>TRBV1|NA|NA|TRBJ2-5
CTSSQEKGRGGWETQYF
TGCACCAGCAGCCAAGAAAAGGGGCGGGGGGGCTGGGAGACCCAGTACTTC
>TRBV5-6|NA|NA|TRBJ2-7
CASSLASRQFLYEQYF
TGTGCCAGCAGCTTGGCCTCTCGACAATTCCTTTACGAGCAGTACTTC
>TRBV6-6|NA|NA|TRBJ1-2
CASSPDTYTLYGYTF
TGTGCCAGCAGCCCCGACACCTACACGCTCTATGGCTACACCTTC
>TRBV11-1|NA|once|TRBJ2-1
CASSLVGAYNEQFF
TGTGCCAGCAGCTTAGTCGGGGCCTACAATGAGCAGTTCTTC
>TRBV29-1|NA|NA|TRBJ1-3
CSVVTTGNTIYF
TGCAGCGTTGTAACTACTGGAAACACCATATATTTT
>TRBV4-1|TRBD1|NA|TRBJ2-1
CASKTLAGTGINEQFF
TGCGCCAGCAAGACACTCGCCGGGACAGGGATCAATGAGCAGTTCTTC
>TRBV7-9|NA|NA|TRBJ1-1
CASSPTASTEAFF
TGTGCCAGCAGTCCGACAGCTTCAACTGAAGCTTTCTTT
>TRBV6-1|NA|NA|TRBJ2-3
CASSVVPTDTQYF
TGTGCCAGCAGTGTCGTCCCCACAGATACGCAGTATTTT
>TRBV7-8|TRBD1|NA|TRBJ1-5
CASSLGTGGGQPQHF
TGTGCCAGCAGCTTAGGGACAGGGGGCGGCCAGCCCCAGCATTTT
>TRBV2|NA|NA|TRBJ2-7
CASHSTYEQYF
TGTGCCAGCCACAGTACCTACGAGCAGTACTTC
>TRBV7-9|NA|NA|TRBJ1-1
CASIPLTGNTEAFF
TGTGCCAGCATCCCTCTGACAGGCAACACTGAAGCTTTCTTT
>TRBV7-7|TRBD2|NA|TRBJ2-1
CASSLSELAGGMDEQFF
TGTGCTAGCAGCTTATCGGAACTAGCGGGGGGAATGGATGAGCAGTTCTTC
>TRBV9|NA|NA|TRBJ2-1
CASSVVGGNGNEQFF
TGTGCCAGCAGCGTAGTTGGGGGGAACGGCAATGAGCAGTTCTTC